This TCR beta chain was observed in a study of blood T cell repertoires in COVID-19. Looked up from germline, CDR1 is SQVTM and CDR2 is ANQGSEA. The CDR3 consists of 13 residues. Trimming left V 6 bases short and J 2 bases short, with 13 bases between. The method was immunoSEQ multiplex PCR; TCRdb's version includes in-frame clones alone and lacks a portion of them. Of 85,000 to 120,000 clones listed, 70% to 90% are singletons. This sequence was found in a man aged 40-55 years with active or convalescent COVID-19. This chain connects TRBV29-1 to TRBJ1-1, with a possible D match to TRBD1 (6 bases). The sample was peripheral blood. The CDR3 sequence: CSVGTGLNTEAFF. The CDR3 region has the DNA TGCAGCGTAGGTACAGGGTTAAACACTGAAGCTTTCTTT.